This record concerns one T cell receptor beta chain sequence. This sample was included in a study of blood T cell repertoires in COVID-19. Study as a whole: Samples representing acute and convalescent COVID-19 were sourced from the United States, Italy and Spain. In each case, the material was cDNA or gDNA derived from T cells, B-cell-depleted T cells, or PBMCs.

The ends lost 3 bases at V and 6 bases at J; junction bases unmatched: 2. Looked up from germline, CDR1 is MRHNA and CDR2 is SNTAGT. CDR3 length equals 13 residues. Per the original data handling: Nucleated cell counts were estimated from reference gene primer amplification. Assay: immunoSEQ multiplex PCR; the TCRdb copy retains only in-frame clones and omits some. D and trimming come from the DNA, and the V and J calls and clone size come from that table. Here the sample spans more than 75,000 clones, approximately 86% being singletons. The chain is built from TRBV6-4 and TRBJ1-5; 7 bases match TRBD1. The sequencing input was peripheral blood. This TCR was sampled from a man older than 75 with active or convalescent COVID-19. CDR3 DNA sequence: TGTGCCAGCAGTGAGCAGGGGGGTCAGCCCCAGCATTTT. Its protein product is CASSEQGGQPQHF.